This passage covers 3 T cell receptor beta chains from one sample sequenced in a study of blood T cell repertoires in COVID-19. TCRdb's copy holds only in-frame clones and misses some; the assay was immunoSEQ multiplex PCR. The sample records 250,000 to 300,000 clones, 88% being singletons. Sequencing was carried out using peripheral blood. These receptors were obtained from a woman in her twenties or thirties with COVID-19, enrolled during active disease.

The chain links TRBV5-6 to TRBJ2-1; the match to TRBD2 covers 8 bases. The trim removed 2 bases at V and 8 bases at J, leaving 9 bases unmatched. This CDR3 has 15 amino acids. CDR1 and CDR2 (germline): SGHDT, YYEEEE. The CDR3 nucleotides read TGTGCCAGCAGCTTTGCCGGGACTAGAAGCCATGAGCAGTTCTTC. Protein product: CASSFAGTRSHEQFF.

The rearrangement uses TRBV19 and TRBJ2-2; D is uncertain. Between the trimmed V and J ends, which lost 1 base and 5 bases, there was a span of 11 bases. Germline V gene lookup returns CDR1 LNHDA and CDR2 SQIVND (reference sequence). There are 15 residues in the CDR3. In nucleotides, the CDR3 is TGTGCCAGTAGTATAGCCGGAGCCGGTACCGGGGAGCTGTTTTTT. This sequence encodes CASSIAGAGTGELFF.

The V gene is TRBV3-1 (or the pseudogene TRBV3-2), the J gene TRBJ1-2, with D possibly TRBD1 on 5 matching bases. V was trimmed by 1 base and J by 4 bases, leaving 16 bases between them. CDR1 is LGHDT and CDR2 is YNNKEL in the germline V gene (reference sequence). The CDR3 has 16 residues. Here the CDR3 reads CASSQVVNRPVYGYTF. The CDR3, as DNA: TGTGCCAGCAGCCAAGTTGTTAACAGGCCGGTCTATGGCTACACCTTC.